The 32 T cell receptor beta chains presented below share a single source sample, sequenced in a study of blood T cell repertoires in COVID-19. Sequenced by immunoSEQ multiplex PCR; TCRdb stores in-frame clones only, minus some. In the table there are 150,000 to 200,000 clones, approximately 88% of which are singletons. Source material: peripheral blood. All receptors come from a man aged 40-49 years with acute or convalescent COVID-19.

V usage is TRBV25-1 and J usage is TRBJ2-1, with 8 bases fitting TRBD1. The CDR3 contains 15 residues. V shed 1 base and J 3 bases; nucleotides not matched to a gene: 2. Germline V gene lookup returns CDR1 MGHDK and CDR2 SYGVNS. CDR3 loop: CASSELGTGYNEQFF. CDR3 coding DNA: TGTGCCAGCAGTGAATTAGGGACAGGCTACAATGAGCAGTTCTTC.

This chain joins TRBV29-1 and TRBJ2-7; TRBD1 matches at 8 bases. CDR3 length: 15 amino acids. The J segment lost 4 bases and the V segment lost 3 bases, leaving 11 bases of the junction unmatched. The germline V gene has CDR1 SQVTM and CDR2 ANQGSEA. Here the CDR3 reads CSVEVGQGAEYEQYF. The CDR3 nucleotides read TGCAGCGTTGAGGTTGGCCAGGGGGCCGAATACGAGCAGTACTTC.

This clone was recorded a few times. V is TRBV6-1 and J is TRBJ1-6; maybe TRBD1 (5 bases). Germline V gene lookup returns CDR1 MNHNS and CDR2 SASEGT. V shed 4 bases and J shed 4 bases, with 14 bases lying between them. This CDR3 has 16 amino acids. CDR3 loop: CASSVAGTAYNSPLHF. CDR3 DNA sequence: TGTGCCAGCAGTGTCGCCGGGACTGCATATAATTCACCCCTCCACTTT.

The DNA of the CDR3 is TGTGCCAGCAGCGTAACTAGCACAGATACGCAGTATTTT. Translating it yields CASSVTSTDTQYF. The chain recombines TRBV9 with TRBJ2-3; D remains ambiguous. Germline V gene data show CDR1 as SGDLS and CDR2 as YYNGEE. The length of the CDR3 is 13 residues. Trimming removed 1 base at V and 0 bases at J, with 3 bases between.

The V and J genes are TRBV6-1 and TRBJ1-1, with D perhaps matching TRBD1 (6 bases). Trimming took off 3 bases at V and 1 base at J, with 9 bases between the two ends. From germline, CDR1 is MNHNS and CDR2 SASEGT. The CDR3 covers 14 residues. The CDR3, as DNA: TGTGCCAGCAGTGAGGGACACGAGAACACTGAAGCTTTCTTT. This gives the protein CASSEGHENTEAFF.

This clone was detected only once. The chain has TRBV5-5 and TRBJ2-5; perhaps TRBD2 as D (7 bases). The CDR3 contains 15 residues. CDR1 is SGHKS, CDR2 YYEKEE, per germline (reference sequence). V dropped 2 bases and J dropped 1 base, with 12 bases sitting between them. Written as DNA, the CDR3 is TGTGCCAGCAGCTTTGGGGGGGGCCTCCAAGAGACCCAGTACTTC. It specifies CASSFGGGLQETQYF. Filled out from reference TRBV5-5 and TRBJ2-5, the complete variable domain reads DAGVTQSPTHLIKTRGQQVTLRCSPISGHKSVSWYQQVLGQGPQFIFQYYEKEERGRGNFPDRFSARQFPNYSSELNVNALLLGDSALYLCASSFGGGLQETQYFGPGTRLLVL.

The chain recombines TRBV5-5 with TRBJ1-2, with 9 bases that match TRBD1. CDR3 length: 14 amino acids. The trim removed 3 bases at V and 2 bases at J, leaving 2 bases unmatched. The V gene's germline CDR1 is SGHKS and CDR2 YYEKEE (reference sequence). In nucleotides, the CDR3 is TGTGCCAGCAGCTGGGGACAGGGCAACTATGGCTACACCTTC. Residues: CASSWGQGNYGYTF.

This chain joins TRBV25-1 and TRBJ1-5; the match to TRBD1 covers 10 bases. The V segment lost 8 bases and the J segment 5 bases; nucleotides outside the gene matches: 9. CDR1 is MGHDK, CDR2 SYGVNS, per germline. The CDR3 extends over 15 amino acids. The CDR3 sequence is CASSPGTGVYQPQHF. CDR3 coding DNA: TGTGCCAGCTCTCCCGGGACAGGGGTTTATCAGCCCCAGCATTTT.

This clone appeared once. The chain links TRBV5-6 to TRBJ1-6; D is ambiguous. The CDR3 has 16 amino acids. V was shortened by 4 bases and J by 5 bases, with 16 bases between the two germline ends. Germline CDR1 SGHDT, CDR2 YYEEEE. This chain's CDR3 is CASSPPGFMDNSPLHF. CDR3 sequence (DNA): TGTGCCAGCAGCCCTCCGGGATTTATGGATAATTCACCCCTCCACTTT.

The V gene is TRBV13, the J gene TRBJ1-6, with 9 positions matching TRBD1. The germline V gene encodes CDR1 PRHDT and CDR2 FYEKMQ (reference sequence). The CDR3 spans 16 residues. J gave up 6 bases and V 5 bases, and 8 bases lay outside the gene matches. In DNA form, the CDR3 reads TGTGCCAGCAGCCCCCGGGAGGGACAGGGTAATTCACCCCTCCACTTT. This codes for CASSPREGQGNSPLHF.

This sequence joins TRBV20-1 and TRBJ2-1; D is unresolved. CDR3 length equals 11 residues. V shed 1 base and J shed 6 bases, with 4 bases lying between them. Germline V lookup: CDR1 DFQATT, CDR2 SNEGSKA (reference sequence). In DNA form, the CDR3 reads TGCAGTGCTAGAGCGGTCAATGAGCAGTTCTTC. It yields the protein CSARAVNEQFF.

This rearrangement joins TRBV19 to TRBJ2-1, with TRBD2 matching 7 bases. Trimming took 0 bases from V and 2 from J; bases not matched to a gene: 4. In germline, CDR1 is LNHDA, CDR2 SQIVND (reference sequence). This CDR3 comprises 16 residues. The CDR3 is CASSIDLAGAYNEQFF. CDR3 coding DNA: TGTGCCAGTAGTATAGATCTCGCGGGGGCCTACAATGAGCAGTTCTTC.

The sample holds a few counts of this clone. V is TRBV2 and J is TRBJ1-5; 8 bases line up with TRBD1. CDR1 and CDR2 (germline): SNHLY, FYNNEI. The CDR3 totals 14 residues. Unmatched junction bases numbered 7, after V lost 5 bases and J lost 7 bases. CDR3 amino acids: CASSTTGAGQPQHF. CDR3 DNA: TGTGCCAGCAGTACGACAGGGGCCGGGCAGCCCCAGCATTTT.

The genes are TRBV5-5 and TRBJ2-7; 7 bases are shared with TRBD1. The germline CDR1 and CDR2 sequences are SGHKS and YYEKEE (reference sequence). This CDR3 region has 13 residues. V was pared by 4 bases and J by 3 bases, with 4 bases of the junction left unmatched. CDR3 sequence (DNA): TGTGCCAGCAGCCTAAGGGACAGCTACGAGCAGTACTTC. Its protein product is CASSLRDSYEQYF.

This sequence joins TRBV2 and TRBJ1-3; TRBD1 matches at 10 bases. This CDR3 has 13 residues. CDR1 is SNHLY, CDR2 FYNNEI, per germline. With 0 bases clipped from V and 12 bases from J, the junction kept 2 bases outside the gene matches. The CDR3 region is CASSEADRGDIYF. CDR3 bases: TGTGCCAGCAGTGAAGCGGACAGGGGGGACATATATTTT. The whole variable domain, remainder taken from reference TRBV2 and TRBJ1-3, is EPEVTQTPSHQVTQMGQEVILRCVPISNHLYFYWYRQILGQKVEFLVSFYNNEISEKSEIFDDQFSVERPDGSNFTLKIRSTKLEDSAMYFCASSEADRGDIYFGEGSWLTVV.

This clone is a singleton in its sample. The chain combines TRBV7-9 with TRBJ2-2; maybe TRBD2 (5 bases). Looked up from germline, CDR1 is SEHNR and CDR2 is FQNEAQ (reference sequence). The V end was cut by 3 bases, the J end by 9 bases, with 14 bases between. The CDR3 loop spans 14 amino acids. Written as DNA, the CDR3 is TGTGCCAGCAGCTTGGACTCGGCTGGCCGGGAGCTGTTTTTT. Translation: CASSLDSAGRELFF.

The CDR3 reads CASNIGGSPLHF. The CDR3 region has the DNA TGTGCCAGCAACATCGGGGGTTCACCCCTCCACTTT. The V and J genes are TRBV25-1 and TRBJ1-6; perhaps TRBD1 as D (5 bases). Germline CDR1 is MGHDK and CDR2 is SYGVNS. Trimming cost V 7 bases and J 9 bases, with 10 bases left between them. This CDR3 has 12 residues.

V and J are TRBV6-5 and TRBJ1-3; 7 bases map to TRBD1. CDR1 and CDR2 (germline): MNHEY, SVGAGI. V lost 7 bases to trimming and J lost 0 bases; unmatched junction nucleotides: 3. There are 14 residues in the CDR3. This CDR3 reads CASMGTASGNTIYF. The CDR3 bases are TGTGCCAGCATGGGGACAGCCTCTGGAAACACCATATATTTT.

V is TRBV7-9 and J is TRBJ2-3; 12 nucleotides line up with TRBD2. The length of the CDR3 is 16 residues. Germline trimming cut 2 bases from V and 3 bases from J; bases unmatched to any gene: 3. CDR1 and CDR2 from the germline V gene are SEHNR and FQNEAQ (reference sequence). The DNA for the CDR3 is TGTGCCAGCAGCTTAAGGACTAGCGGGGCTACAGATACGCAGTATTTT. It specifies CASSLRTSGATDTQYF.

This rearrangement joins TRBV19 to TRBJ2-2, with D possibly matching TRBD2 (6 bases). The germline V and J ends were trimmed by 9 bases and 0 bases, with 14 bases remaining between them. CDR1 and CDR2 (germline): LNHDA, SQIVND (reference sequence). The CDR3 sequence is 15 residues long. The CDR3 sequence is CASRPGLSNTGELFF. The CDR3 coding sequence is TGTGCCAGCAGACCGGGACTTTCGAACACCGGGGAGCTGTTTTTT.

The chain recombines TRBV4-3 with TRBJ2-2; 8 nucleotides line up with TRBD2. The V segment lost 0 bases and the J segment 2 bases; nucleotides outside the gene matches: 8. The germline gives CDR1 LGHNA, CDR2 YSLEER. There are 18 residues in the CDR3. The CDR3: CASSQDGASGLNTGELFF. CDR3 DNA sequence: TGCGCCAGCAGCCAAGATGGGGCTAGCGGGCTTAACACCGGGGAGCTGTTTTTT.

The rearrangement joins TRBV28 to TRBJ2-7; 7 positions agree with TRBD1. V trimming: 4 bases; J trimming: 0 bases; junction bases outside the gene matches: 6. CDR1 and CDR2 from the germline V gene are MDHEN and SYDVKM. This CDR3 is built from 15 residues. This CDR3 is CASSYRGASSYEQYF. CDR3 nucleotides: TGTGCCAGCAGTTACAGGGGCGCCAGCTCCTACGAGCAGTACTTC.

A single count supports this clone. The chain carries TRBV5-4 and TRBJ2-3, with D possibly matching TRBD1 (7 bases). CDR3 length: 15 amino acids. CDR1 is SGHNT and CDR2 is YYREEE in the germline V gene (reference sequence). With 0 bases removed from V and 5 bases from J, the gap between germline ends came to 13 bases. The CDR3 protein is CASSLAKQGGDTQYF. The CDR3 DNA reads TGTGCCAGCAGCTTGGCCAAGCAGGGGGGAGATACGCAGTATTTT.

The rearrangement links TRBV6-6 to TRBJ2-3; 9 bases match TRBD2. The germline CDR1 and CDR2 sequences are MNHNY and SVGAGI (reference sequence). The CDR3 contains 16 residues. V dropped 4 bases and J dropped 0; count of bases not matched to a gene: 5. As DNA, the CDR3 is TGTGCCAGCAGTTTCAGCGGGGGGAAGAGCACAGATACGCAGTATTTT. Its translation is CASSFSGGKSTDTQYF.

The chain combines TRBV11-2 with TRBJ1-5; no clear D gene. Per the germline V gene, CDR1 is SGHAT and CDR2 is FQNNGV. The ends were cut back, 0 bases at V and 5 bases at J, with 11 bases in the middle. The CDR3 is made up of 15 amino acids. CDR3 loop: CASSLDGIMHQPQHF. As DNA, the CDR3 is TGTGCCAGCAGCTTAGACGGGATAATGCATCAGCCCCAGCATTTT.

This clone came up a few times. The chain links TRBV6-2 or TRBV6-3 to TRBJ1-1; possible D gene TRBD1, 6 bases. CDR1 and CDR2 from the germline V gene are MNHEY and SVGEGT. The CDR3 has 14 amino acids. V lost 2 bases to trimming and J lost 2 bases, with 9 bases between them. The CDR3 reads CASSYPRGNTEAFF. In DNA, the CDR3 is TGTGCCAGCAGTTACCCCAGGGGTAACACTGAAGCTTTCTTT.

V is TRBV9 and J is TRBJ2-4, with TRBD2 matching over 9 bases. Trimming took 3 bases from V and 5 from J; bases not matched to a gene: 9. The CDR3 is made up of 16 amino acids. The germline CDR1 and CDR2 sequences are SGDLS and YYNGEE. CDR3 region: CASSAGLALEQNIQYF. In DNA form, the CDR3 reads TGTGCCAGCAGCGCGGGACTAGCCCTCGAGCAAAACATTCAGTACTTC.

V is TRBV7-2 and J is TRBJ1-1; D is perhaps TRBD1 (6 bases). The CDR3 is 17 residues long. Germline values: CDR1 SGHTA, CDR2 FQGNSA. Trimming took off 4 bases at V and 2 bases at J, with 20 bases between the two ends. For the CDR3, the DNA is TGTGCCAGCAGCTCGACCCTGCGGGGGCTGGGAAACACTGAAGCTTTCTTT. Translating gives CASSSTLRGLGNTEAFF.

This sequence joins TRBV5-4 and TRBJ2-5; TRBD2 might be the D (5 bases). CDR3 length equals 15 residues. V lost 3 bases to trimming and J lost 2 bases, with 14 bases between them. CDR1 is SGHNT, CDR2 YYREEE, per germline (reference sequence). The CDR3 nucleotides are TGTGCCAGCAGCTGGGCGGGTCGACGTCAAGAGACCCAGTACTTC. It is translated as CASSWAGRRQETQYF.

V gene TRBV7-2 combines with J gene TRBJ1-2; no definite D call. The CDR3 runs 13 residues. The V gene's germline CDR1 is SGHTA and CDR2 FQGNSA. V was clipped by 1 base and J by 8 bases, with 11 bases between them. CDR3 protein: CASSLGRDVGYTF. CDR3 nucleotides: TGTGCCAGCAGCTTAGGCCGGGATGTGGGCTACACCTTC.

V gene TRBV6-5 combines with J gene TRBJ1-1; D is unresolved. The CDR3 covers 14 residues. Trimming took off 0 bases at V and 6 bases at J, with 11 bases between the two ends. The V gene's germline CDR1 is MNHEY and CDR2 SVGAGI. The CDR3 protein is CASSYSSVPAEAFF. In DNA, the CDR3 is TGTGCCAGCAGTTACTCCAGTGTCCCAGCTGAAGCTTTCTTT.

As regards this clone: The junction shows a germline mismatch at one end, possibly a read error. The rearrangement joins TRBV24-1 to TRBJ2-3, with D tentatively TRBD1 (6 bases). Germline values: CDR1 KGHDR, CDR2 SFDVKD. This CDR3 is built from 14 residues. Here the CDR3 reads CATSRVGGTGTQYF. CDR3 bases: TGTGCCACCAGTCGGGTTGGGGGCACAGGTACGCAGTATTTT.